These 18 T cell receptor beta chains share one sample of origin, sequenced in a study of tumor-infiltrating lymphocytes in primary liver carcinoma. From roughly 18-30 mg of unsorted bulk tissue, DNA and RNA were co-extracted together. Priming with a constant-region primer yielded TCR beta cDNA from about 480 ng total RNA. Researchers made the TCR beta libraries by running three nested multiplex PCR rounds with slightly modified ARM-PCR. A C-beta reverse primer was combined with TRBV1-TRBV30 forward primers in the first two PCR rounds, and each round had approximately 9 cycles. In TCRdb, the multiplex PCR reads were re-called with MiXCR into one record per CDR3 protein. This sample has fewer than 250,000 distinct CDR3 sequences, with around four fifths found just once. Input material: tumor tissue from primary liver carcinoma. Receptors were obtained from a man aged 35 to 55 with primary liver carcinoma and hepatitis B virus infection.

The chain links TRBV5-4 to TRBJ2-3, with TRBD2 matching over 9 bases. CDR1 is SGHNT and CDR2 is YYREEE in the germline V gene (reference sequence). This CDR3 comprises 17 residues. J lost 8 bases, V lost 4 bases, and 17 bases had no gene match. CDR3 in DNA: TGTGCCAGCAGCGCCCTCGGGACTAGCCCTGGGGGGATTACGCAGTATTTT. Its translation: CASSALGTSPGGITQYF.

This clonotype was recorded only once. The gene calls are TRBV6-2 or TRBV6-3 and TRBJ2-1, with TRBD1 matching over 7 bases. Germline assignment: CDR1 MNHEY and CDR2 SVGEGT. The CDR3 totals 16 residues. The CDR3 spells CDRSDQDRSSYNEQFF. The CDR3 coding sequence is TGTGACAGAAGTGACCAGGACAGGAGCTCCTACAATGAGCAGTTCTTC.

Note on this clonotype: One junction end does not reproduce the germline sequence, and a read error may be involved. The V call is TRBV24-1, the J call TRBJ2-1; D may be TRBD1 (6 bases). CDR1 is KGHDR and CDR2 is SFDVKD in the germline V gene. This CDR3 has 16 amino acids. The CDR3 sequence is CATSHADSRSYNDQFF. In nucleotides, the CDR3 is TGTGCCACCAGTCATGCGGACAGTCGATCCTACAATGATCAGTTCTTC.

Remarks on this clonotype: At one end the junction does not follow the germline gene, possibly because of a read error. The V call is TRBV12-3 or TRBV12-4, the J call TRBJ2-5, with no clear D. The CDR3 covers 14 residues. CDR3 sequence reads: CTSSLGTTSQTQYF. CDR3 sequence (DNA): TGTACCAGCAGTTTAGGAACCACATCTCAGACCCAGTACTTC.

This clonotype appeared a few times. At one end the junction does not follow the germline gene, possibly because of a read error. The chain is built from TRBV5-4 and TRBJ2-3; D is possibly TRBD1 (5 bases). Per germline, CDR1 SGHNT and CDR2 YYREEE (reference sequence). The CDR3 runs 15 residues. In DNA form, the CDR3 reads TGTGCGAGCAGCTTGAGTACAGGTGTCCAAGATACGCAGTGTTTT. Its translation: CASSLSTGVQDTQCF.

The V call is TRBV6-2 or TRBV6-3, the J call TRBJ2-1; 14 bases are a match to TRBD2. This CDR3 is 16 amino acids long. Germline CDR1 MNHEY, CDR2 SVGEGT. J lost 3 bases, V lost 11 bases, and 9 bases had no gene match. CDR3 nucleotides: TGTGCCTGTATTTCGGGACTAGCGGGGGTCTACAATGAGCAGTTCTTC. Translated: CACISGLAGVYNEQFF.

The chain employs TRBV29-1 and TRBJ2-3, with 8 bases lining up with TRBD2. This CDR3 has 14 residues. Germline CDR1 reads SQVTM; CDR2 reads ANQGSEA. With V trimmed by 2 bases and J by 8 bases, 9 bases remained unmatched. Written as DNA, the CDR3 is TGCAGCGTTGAATCAGGGGCGGGGGGAACTACGCAGTATTTT. Its translation: CSVESGAGGTTQYF.

Concerning this clonotype itself: One junction end disagrees with the germline gene, perhaps due to a read error. V gene TRBV11-3 combines with J gene TRBJ2-1; TRBD2 matches at 12 bases. Germline V CDR1 and CDR2: SGHNT, YENEEA. The CDR3 runs 16 residues. This chain's CDR3 is CASSTGTSGLYSEQFF. The CDR3 bases are TGTGCTAGCAGCACCGGGACTAGCGGGCTGTACAGTGAGCAGTTCTTC. The full variable domain, rest sourced from reference TRBV11-3 and TRBJ2-1, is EAGVVQSPRYKIIEKKQPVAFWCNPISGHNTLYWYLQNLGQGPELLIRYENEEAVDDSQLPKDRFSAERLKGVDSTLKIQPAELGDSAVYLCASSTGTSGLYSEQFFGPGTRLTVL.

Notes on this clonotype: Given the absence of the conserved phenylalanine or tryptophan at the CDR3 end, a read error is likely. The chain recombines TRBV10-3 with TRBJ1-1; D remains ambiguous. Between the trimmed V and J ends, which lost 3 bases and 5 bases, there was a span of 7 bases. Germline CDR1 is ENHRY and CDR2 is SYGVKD. The CDR3 is 12 amino acids. CDR3: CAISDPSTEAFS. CDR3 coding DNA: TGTGCCATCAGTGACCCGTCTACTGAAGCTTTCTCT.

About this clonotype itself: The junction shows a germline mismatch at one end, possibly a read error. The chain couples TRBV7-2 to TRBJ1-2; possible D gene TRBD1, 6 bases. This CDR3 is built from 14 residues. CDR1 and CDR2 (germline): SGHTA, FQGNSA. The chain's CDR3 is CANSPRGRQHGYTF. CDR3 bases: TGTGCCAACAGCCCTCGGGGGCGCCAGCATGGCTACACCTTC.

About this clonotype: Mismatch with germline at one junction end may stem from a read error. This chain connects TRBV6-6 to TRBJ1-6; the D is unclear. The CDR3 spans 13 residues. Germline V gene data show CDR1 as MNHNY and CDR2 as SVGAGI (reference sequence). DNA of the CDR3: TGTGCCAGCAGTAATACGGGGATTTCATCCCTCCACTTT. The encoded protein is CASSNTGISSLHF.

A single count supports this clonotype. The chain uses TRBV6-1 and TRBJ1-2; D gene uncertain. V dropped 5 bases and J dropped 11 bases, with 18 bases sitting between them. Per germline, CDR1 MNHNS and CDR2 SASEGT. This CDR3 spans 13 amino acids. The CDR3 sequence is CASSKVPNYGYTF. DNA of the CDR3: TGTGCCAGCAGTAAAGTTCCAAACTACGGTTACACCTTC.

This clonotype was picked up one time. A much larger clone lies one base from this, so it may be a read error. The chain links TRBV5-1 to TRBJ2-6, with D possibly matching TRBD2 (6 bases). V lost 6 bases and J lost 4, with 17 bases in between. This CDR3 has 16 amino acids. CDR1 and CDR2 from the germline V gene are SGHRS and YFSETQ. The CDR3 reads CASNPLAGRGANVLTF. In nucleotides, the CDR3 is TGCGCCAGCAACCCCCTTGCAGGGAGGGGGGCCAACGTCCTGACTTTC.

Concerning this clonotype itself: At one end the junction does not follow the germline gene, possibly because of a read error. The chain recombines TRBV11-1 with TRBJ2-3; D may correspond to TRBD1 or TRBD2 (5 bases each). There are 19 residues in the CDR3. Germline assignment: CDR1 SGHAT and CDR2 FQDESV (reference sequence). The CDR3 DNA sequence: TGTGACAGCAGCTCTGGGGGAAGCTCTGTTGGAGCCCACACAGATACACAGTATTTT. Protein: CDSSSGGSSVGAHTDTQYF.

For this clonotype: The junction shows a germline mismatch at one end, possibly a read error. V and J are TRBV10-3 and TRBJ2-1, with 9 bases fitting TRBD2. CDR1 is ENHRY and CDR2 is SYGVKD in the germline V gene. CDR3 length: 15 residues. CDR3 sequence reads: CAIRASGISYNEQLF. In DNA form, the CDR3 reads TGTGCCATCAGGGCTAGCGGGATCTCCTACAATGAGCAGCTCTTT.

About this clonotype itself: One junction end does not reproduce the germline sequence, and a read error may be involved. The chain couples TRBV11-2 to TRBJ2-6; D is possibly TRBD1 (5 bases). From germline, CDR1 is SGHAT and CDR2 FQNNGV. The CDR3 totals 15 residues. CDR3 nucleotide sequence: TGTGCCAGCCAGTGGCCGCGCTCTGGGGCAAACGTCCTGACTTTC. It translates to CASQWPRSGANVLTF.

The table lists this clonotype with a few counts. This CDR3 is missing its conserved last phenylalanine or tryptophan, likely due to a read error. The chain employs TRBV5-4 and TRBJ2-1; D assignment may be TRBD1 or TRBD2 (5 bases each). Trimming removed 5 bases at V and 4 bases at J, with 16 bases between. The CDR3 has 15 residues. Looked up from germline, CDR1 is SGHNT and CDR2 is YYREEE (reference sequence). The CDR3 loop reads CASSLVGGGYNEQFL. Here the CDR3 DNA reads TGTGCCAGCAGTCTCGTCGGTGGGGGTTACAATGAGCAGTTCCTC.

As regards this clonotype: One end of the junction does not line up with germline, which may come from a read error. The V and J genes are TRBV5-5 and TRBJ2-5, with a possible D match to TRBD2 (5 bases). Germline V gives CDR1 SGHKS, CDR2 YYEKEE (reference sequence). This CDR3 comprises 13 residues. CDR3 amino acids: CARSGRLQDTQYF. CDR3 sequence (DNA): TGTGCCAGAAGCGGCCGGTTACAAGACACCCAGTACTTC.